These 21 T cell receptor beta chains were sequenced from one sample in a study of CD8+CD57+ T cells in acquired aplastic anemia. In patients chosen for sequencing, flow cytometry had shown CD8+CD57+ cell expansion. TCR beta VDJ combinations and CDR3 sequences were profiled from genomic DNA. TCRdb re-called the reads through MiXCR, storing one row per CDR3 protein. The sample contains 150,000 to 160,000 distinct CDR3 sequences, just over 50% of which appear only once. Sequencing was carried out using sorted CD4+, CD8+, or CD8+CD57+ T cells (not recorded which) from PBMCs. The receptors originated from a human donor with aplastic anemia.

This clonotype is medium-sized by share. The J gene is TRBJ1-2, the V gene TRBV29-1; a possible D gene is TRBD1 (6 bases). The CDR3 consists of 14 residues. The V gene lost 4 bases and the J gene lost 8 bases, with 20 bases spanning the gap. The germline V gene encodes CDR1 SQVTM and CDR2 ANQGSEA. The CDR3 DNA is TGCAGCGTTGTAGAGGGGGAGATGATGGCAGGCTACACCTTC. Protein product: CSVVEGEMMAGYTF.

The rearrangement joins TRBV29-1 to TRBJ1-2; D not certain. Trimming removed 8 bases from V and 0 bases from J, with 10 bases in between. This CDR3 contains 12 residues. Germline values: CDR1 SQVTM, CDR2 ANQGSEA. CDR3 protein: CSSGSANYGYTF. The CDR3 coding sequence is TGCAGCTCCGGGTCGGCTAACTATGGCTACACCTTC.

This chain connects TRBV11-1 to TRBJ2-3; possible D gene TRBD2, 5 bases. Germline lookup yields CDR1 SGHAT and CDR2 FQDESV (reference sequence). Trimming removed 5 bases at V and 1 base at J, with 13 bases between. The CDR3 covers 15 residues. This chain's CDR3 is CASSAPGSGTDTQYF. Written as DNA, the CDR3 is TGTGCCAGCAGCGCGCCGGGTAGCGGCACAGATACGCAGTATTTT.

The J gene is TRBJ2-1, the V gene TRBV11-1; 11 nucleotides line up with TRBD2. CDR3 length: 16 amino acids. The trim removed 0 bases at V and 10 bases at J, leaving 8 bases unmatched. CDR1 SGHAT and CDR2 FQDESV come from the germline V gene (reference sequence). DNA of the CDR3: TGTGCCAGCAGCTTAGCGGGACTAGCGGAAGACTTGGAGCAGTTCTTC. Amino acid sequence: CASSLAGLAEDLEQFF.

As concerns this clonotype: A single base separates this from a much larger clone, so it may be a read error. This chain uses TRBV14 with TRBJ2-1; 11 bases agree with TRBD2. Germline lookup yields CDR1 SGHDN and CDR2 FVKESK. The CDR3 is 16 residues long. The V segment lost 4 bases and the J segment 6 bases; nucleotides outside the gene matches: 8. Written as DNA, the CDR3 is TGTGCCAGCAGCCTCCGACTAGCGGGGTTGATCAATGAGCAGTTCTTC. As protein: CASSLRLAGLINEQFF.

This chain joins TRBV7-2 and TRBJ1-4; 7 bases are a match to TRBD1. Germline V gene lookup returns CDR1 SGHTA and CDR2 FQGNSA. Trimming cost V 8 bases and J 5 bases; bases outside gene matches: 5. CDR3 length: 13 residues. In DNA, the CDR3 is TGTGCCAGCTCGGGACAGCTAAATGAAAAACTGTTTTTT. Protein sequence: CASSGQLNEKLFF.

In its sample, this clonotype was seen many times. The CDR3 nucleotides read TGTGCCGCCGGGGGGGGCCCCTACGAGCAGTACTTC. As protein: CAAGGGPYEQYF. The chain is built from TRBV5-4 and TRBJ2-7, with TRBD2 identical over 8 bases. The CDR3 loop spans 12 amino acids. Germline CDR1 and CDR2: SGHNT and YYREEE (reference sequence). Unmatched junction bases numbered 5, after V lost 10 bases and J lost 2 bases.

The V call is TRBV20-1, the J call TRBJ1-1; D is undetermined. CDR3 length equals 12 residues. The germline V gene encodes CDR1 DFQATT and CDR2 SNEGSKA (reference sequence). With 3 bases removed from V and 4 bases from J, the gap between germline ends came to 9 bases. CDR3 nucleotides: TGCAGTGCTAGCCCAGGCGTCACTGAAGCTTTCTTT. Translated: CSASPGVTEAFF.

There are a few counts of this clonotype. The chain links TRBV20-1 to TRBJ1-1, with no clear D. The CDR3 spans 12 residues. V was trimmed by 6 bases and J by 3 bases, leaving 11 bases between them. Germline CDR1 is DFQATT and CDR2 is SNEGSKA (reference sequence). The CDR3 DNA reads as TGCAGTGCAGTAGAGGGTCACACTGAAGCTTTCTTT. This encodes CSAVEGHTEAFF.

The V gene is TRBV29-1, the J gene TRBJ2-1; D unresolved. Germline V lookup: CDR1 SQVTM, CDR2 ANQGSEA. This CDR3 has 14 amino acids. V was shortened by 5 bases and J by 0 bases, with 11 bases between the two germline ends. The CDR3 sequence is CSVPELSSYNEQFF. The CDR3 coding sequence is TGCAGCGTTCCCGAACTTAGCTCCTACAATGAGCAGTTCTTC.

The gene calls are TRBV20-1 and TRBJ1-5; D call uncertain. The CDR3 extends over 14 amino acids. Trimming removed 3 bases at V and 2 bases at J, with 11 bases between. Germline V gene lookup returns CDR1 DFQATT and CDR2 SNEGSKA (reference sequence). The CDR3 DNA sequence: TGCAGTGCTAGCACCGGGGTGGGCAATCAGCCCCAGCATTTT. It specifies CSASTGVGNQPQHF.

This chain joins TRBV12-5 and TRBJ2-1, with 12 bases matching TRBD2. CDR3 length equals 18 residues. Germline CDR1 and CDR2: LGHNT and FRNRAP. V lost 5 bases, J lost 3 bases, and 11 bases stayed unmatched. CDR3 sequence reads: CASGQPASGGAGYNEQFF. CDR3 nucleotide sequence: TGTGCTAGTGGTCAACCCGCTAGCGGGGGGGCCGGCTACAATGAGCAGTTCTTC.

This chain uses TRBV6-5 with TRBJ2-1; 9 positions agree with TRBD2. J gave up 10 bases and V 0 bases, and 4 bases lay outside the gene matches. The germline CDR1 and CDR2 sequences are MNHEY and SVGAGI. There are 14 residues in the CDR3. CDR3 coding DNA: TGTGCCAGCAGTTACTCGTACCTAGCGGGAGAGCAGTTCTTC. Translated, it gives CASSYSYLAGEQFF.

CDR3 loop: CASTLSPLLTYEQYF. CDR3 in DNA: TGTGCCAGCACCCTATCACCACTCTTAACCTACGAGCAGTACTTC. J is TRBJ2-7 and V is TRBV7-2; no clear D gene. V shed 7 bases and J shed 2 bases, with 18 bases lying between them. This CDR3 is built from 15 residues. Germline CDR1 reads SGHTA; CDR2 reads FQGNSA.

This clonotype was observed many times. CDR3: CASSYGGGLDNEQFF. CDR3 DNA sequence: TGTGCCAGCAGTTACGGGGGGGGCCTCGACAATGAGCAGTTCTTC. The rearrangement links TRBV12-3 or TRBV12-4 to TRBJ2-1; 8 nucleotides line up with TRBD2. The CDR3 loop spans 15 amino acids. V dropped 4 bases and J dropped 5; count of bases not matched to a gene: 7.

This clonotype has a count of ten or more. The chain carries TRBV15 and TRBJ1-5, with D perhaps TRBD1 (5 bases). In germline, CDR1 is LNHNV, CDR2 YYDKDF (reference sequence). V lost 3 bases and J 1 base, leaving 10 bases between the germline ends. This CDR3 region has 15 residues. The CDR3 nucleotides are TGTGCCACCAGCAGCCGGGGGTTCAGCAATCAGCCCCAGCATTTT. It encodes CATSSRGFSNQPQHF.

This clonotype was found many times. This chain uses TRBV29-1 with TRBJ2-1; D unclear. The CDR3 loop spans 14 amino acids. Looked up from germline, CDR1 is SQVTM and CDR2 is ANQGSEA. Trimming shortened V by 7 bases and J by 9 bases, and 22 bases separated the two germline ends. Here the CDR3 reads CSASERPENGEQFF. CDR3 DNA sequence: TGCAGCGCCTCTGAGAGGCCGGAAAATGGTGAGCAGTTCTTC.

The chain has TRBV19 and TRBJ1-6; D is unresolved. Germline-derived CDR1 and CDR2 are LNHDA and SQIVND (reference sequence). The V end was cut by 5 bases, the J end by 1 base, with 9 bases between. The CDR3 runs to 15 residues. CDR3 DNA sequence: TGTGCCAGTAGTTCCGAGGGTTCCTATAATTCACCCCTCCACTTT. This gives the protein CASSSEGSYNSPLHF.

This clonotype was seen at least ten times. The chain uses TRBV2 and TRBJ1-1; possible D gene TRBD1, 6 bases. From germline, CDR1 is SNHLY and CDR2 FYNNEI. The ends were cut back, 1 base at V and 6 bases at J, with 12 bases in the middle. This CDR3 has 14 amino acids. The CDR3: CASSEEGGRAEAFF. The CDR3 DNA is TGTGCCAGCAGTGAAGAAGGGGGGCGAGCTGAAGCTTTCTTT.

The rearrangement links TRBV2 to TRBJ2-1; perhaps D is TRBD1 or TRBD2 (6 bases each). V was shortened by 7 bases and J by 7 bases, with 17 bases between the two germline ends. CDR3 length: 14 residues. CDR1 is SNHLY and CDR2 is FYNNEI in the germline V gene. The CDR3 is CASKSPDSGNEQFF. Written as DNA, the CDR3 is TGTGCCAGCAAAAGCCCGGACAGCGGGAATGAGCAGTTCTTC.

The rearrangement links TRBV10-3 to TRBJ2-3, with D perhaps assigned TRBD1 or TRBD2 (6 bases each). The V gene's germline CDR1 is ENHRY and CDR2 SYGVKD. V lost 4 bases to trimming and J lost 8 bases, with 19 bases between them. CDR3 length equals 15 residues. In DNA form, the CDR3 reads TGTGCCATCAGTGGGGACTTACAGGGACGCGGTACGCAGTATTTT. Encoded protein: CAISGDLQGRGTQYF.